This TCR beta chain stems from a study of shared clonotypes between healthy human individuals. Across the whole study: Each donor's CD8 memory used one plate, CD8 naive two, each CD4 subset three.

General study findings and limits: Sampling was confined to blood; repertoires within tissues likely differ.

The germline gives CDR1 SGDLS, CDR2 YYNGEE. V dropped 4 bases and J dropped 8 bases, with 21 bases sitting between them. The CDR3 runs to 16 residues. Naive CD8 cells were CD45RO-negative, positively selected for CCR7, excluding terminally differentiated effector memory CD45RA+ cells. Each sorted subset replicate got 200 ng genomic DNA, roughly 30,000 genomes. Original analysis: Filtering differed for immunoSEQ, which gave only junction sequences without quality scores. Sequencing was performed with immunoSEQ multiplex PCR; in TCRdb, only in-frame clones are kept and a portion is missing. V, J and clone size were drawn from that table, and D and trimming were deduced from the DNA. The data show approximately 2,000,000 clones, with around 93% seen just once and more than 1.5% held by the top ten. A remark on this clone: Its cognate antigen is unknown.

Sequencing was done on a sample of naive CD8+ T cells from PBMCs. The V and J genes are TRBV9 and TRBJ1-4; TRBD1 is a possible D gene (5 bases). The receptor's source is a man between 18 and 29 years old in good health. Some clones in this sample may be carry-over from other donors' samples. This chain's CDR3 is CASSKSDSPPREKLFF. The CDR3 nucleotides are TGTGCCAGCAGCAAATCAGACAGTCCCCCCCGCGAAAAACTGTTTTTT. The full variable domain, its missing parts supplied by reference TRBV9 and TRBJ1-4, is DSGVTQTPKHLITATGQRVTLRCSPRSGDLSVYWYQQSLDQGLQFLIQYYNGEERAKGNILERFSAQQFPDLHSELNLSSLELGDSALYFCASSKSDSPPREKLFFGSGTQLSVL.